This T cell receptor (beta chain) was identified during a study of OX40 agonist ivuxolimab in advanced cancers. A remark on this clone: Its antigen remains unidentified.

Study conclusions and caveats: Undetermined was the antigen specificity of the expanded peripheral T cells. Expanded clones were, on average, more numerous among CD8+ T cells than CD4+.

The germline V and J ends were trimmed by 3 bases and 4 bases, with 6 bases remaining between them. The CDR3 loop spans 12 amino acids. In germline, CDR1 is LNHDA, CDR2 SQIVND (reference sequence). Produced via immunoSEQ multiplex PCR; TCRdb's table is partial and in-frame only. Of tens of thousands of clones detected, approximately 95% appear once; the ten largest clones hold about a fifth. Sequencing was performed on CD4+ or CD8+ T cells sorted from blood, taken in a trial of the OX40 agonist ivuxolimab. The chain employs TRBV19 and TRBJ1-2; D call uncertain. The source of this sequence is an adult with an advanced solid tumor such as melanoma, head and neck, liver or kidney cancer. CDR3: CASSISAYGYTF. The CDR3 bases are TGTGCCAGTAGTATCTCCGCCTATGGCTACACCTTC.